This TCR beta chain came from a study of blood T cell repertoires in COVID-19. Study overall: Samples of COVID-19 (acute and convalescent) were obtained from the United States, Italy and Spain.

Grouping used clinical history reported by participants in a survey and questionnaire. Germline values: CDR1 LGHDT, CDR2 YNNKEL (reference sequence). V shed 0 bases and J shed 7 bases, with 10 bases lying between them. CDR3 size: 15 residues. Measured with immunoSEQ multiplex PCR; TCRdb has only the in-frame clones, and not every one. Altogether about 330,000 clones are present, roughly 87% being singletons, with the ten largest covering roughly 1%. The sample comprised PBMCs or T cells enriched from blood (not recorded which). This receptor was obtained from a young woman who had recovered from COVID-19. The gene calls are TRBV3-1 (or the pseudogene TRBV3-2) and TRBJ1-6; D is unresolved. CDR3 nucleotide sequence: TGTGCCAGCAGCCAAGATATGGGCTCCAATTCACCCCTCCACTTT. This encodes CASSQDMGSNSPLHF.